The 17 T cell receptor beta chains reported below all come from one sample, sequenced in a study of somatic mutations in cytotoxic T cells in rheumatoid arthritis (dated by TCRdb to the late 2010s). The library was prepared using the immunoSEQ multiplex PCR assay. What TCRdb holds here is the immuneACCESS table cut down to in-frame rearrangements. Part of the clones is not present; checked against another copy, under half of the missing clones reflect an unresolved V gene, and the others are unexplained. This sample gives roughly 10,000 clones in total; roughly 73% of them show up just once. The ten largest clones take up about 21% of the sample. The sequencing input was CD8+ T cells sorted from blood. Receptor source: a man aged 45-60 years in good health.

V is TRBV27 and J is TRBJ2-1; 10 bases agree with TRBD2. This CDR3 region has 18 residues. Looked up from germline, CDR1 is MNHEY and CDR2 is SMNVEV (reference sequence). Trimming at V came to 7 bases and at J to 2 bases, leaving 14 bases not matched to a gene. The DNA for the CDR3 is TGTGCCAGCACGTCCATCTTAGCGGGGGGACCAACCTACAATGAGCAGTTCTTC. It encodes CASTSILAGGPTYNEQFF.

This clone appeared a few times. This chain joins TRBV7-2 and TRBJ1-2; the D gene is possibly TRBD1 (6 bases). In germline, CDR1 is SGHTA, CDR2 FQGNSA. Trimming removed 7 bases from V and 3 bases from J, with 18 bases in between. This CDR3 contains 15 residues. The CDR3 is CASTGPGEGHYGYTF. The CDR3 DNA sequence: TGTGCCAGCACCGGTCCAGGGGAAGGCCACTATGGCTACACCTTC. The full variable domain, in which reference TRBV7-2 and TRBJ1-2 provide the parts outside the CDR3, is GAGVSQSPSNKVTEKGKDVELRCDPISGHTALYWYRQSLGQGLEFLIYFQGNSAPDKSGLPSDRFSAERTGGSVSTLTIQRTQQEDSAVYLCASTGPGEGHYGYTFGSGTRLTVV.

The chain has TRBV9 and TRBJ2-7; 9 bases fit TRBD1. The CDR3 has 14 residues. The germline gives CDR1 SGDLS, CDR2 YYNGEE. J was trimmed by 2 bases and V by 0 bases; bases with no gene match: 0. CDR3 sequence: CASSVGDRAYEQYF. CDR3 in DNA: TGTGCCAGCAGCGTAGGGGACAGGGCCTACGAGCAGTACTTC. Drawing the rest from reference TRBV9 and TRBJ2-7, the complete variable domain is DSGVTQTPKHLITATGQRVTLRCSPRSGDLSVYWYQQSLDQGLQFLIQYYNGEERAKGNILERFSAQQFPDLHSELNLSSLELGDSALYFCASSVGDRAYEQYFGPGTRLTVT.

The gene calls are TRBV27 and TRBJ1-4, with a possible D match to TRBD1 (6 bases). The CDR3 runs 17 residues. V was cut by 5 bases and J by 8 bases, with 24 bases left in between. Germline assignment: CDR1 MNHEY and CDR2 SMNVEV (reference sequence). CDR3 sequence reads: CASSPRARDSRGEKLFF. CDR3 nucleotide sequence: TGTGCCAGCAGTCCGCGGGCCCGGGATTCGAGGGGGGAAAAACTGTTTTTT.

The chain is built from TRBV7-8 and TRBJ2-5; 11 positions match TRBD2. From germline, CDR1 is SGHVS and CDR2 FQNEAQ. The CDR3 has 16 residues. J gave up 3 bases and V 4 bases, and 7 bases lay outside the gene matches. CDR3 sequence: CASSSPPTSGKETQYF. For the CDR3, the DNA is TGTGCCAGCAGCTCTCCACCGACTAGCGGGAAAGAGACCCAGTACTTC.

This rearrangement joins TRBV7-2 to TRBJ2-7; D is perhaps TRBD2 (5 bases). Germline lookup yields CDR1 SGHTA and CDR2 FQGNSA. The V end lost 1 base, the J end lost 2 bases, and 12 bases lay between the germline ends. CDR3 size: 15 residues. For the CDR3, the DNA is TGTGCCAGCAGCTTAGGAATTAGCGTCGCCTACGAGCAGTACTTC. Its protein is CASSLGISVAYEQYF.

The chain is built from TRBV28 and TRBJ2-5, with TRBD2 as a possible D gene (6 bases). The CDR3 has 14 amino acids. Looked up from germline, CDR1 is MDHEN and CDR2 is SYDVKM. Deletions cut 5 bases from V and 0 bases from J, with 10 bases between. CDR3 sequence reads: CASSARRDQETQYF. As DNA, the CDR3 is TGTGCCAGCAGTGCCAGGAGGGACCAAGAGACCCAGTACTTC.

CDR3 in DNA: TGTGCCAGCATGACAAACGACGAGCAGTACTTC. It encodes CASMTNDEQYF. V gene TRBV6-6 combines with J gene TRBJ2-7; D remains unclear. The CDR3 totals 11 residues. From germline, CDR1 is MNHNY and CDR2 SVGAGI (reference sequence). V was trimmed by 7 bases and J by 5 bases, leaving 9 bases between them.

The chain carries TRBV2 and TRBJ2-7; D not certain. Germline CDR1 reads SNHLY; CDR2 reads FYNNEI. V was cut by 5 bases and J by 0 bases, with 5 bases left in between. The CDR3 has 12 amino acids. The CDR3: CASSRSSYEQYF. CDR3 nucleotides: TGTGCCAGCAGTAGGAGCTCCTACGAGCAGTACTTC.

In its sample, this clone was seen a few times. CDR3 sequence (DNA): TGTGCCAGCAGCCTCCGGACTAGCGGGGAGCGATCGCAGTATTTT. It is translated as CASSLRTSGERSQYF. The gene calls are TRBV13 and TRBJ2-3; 12 bases are a match to TRBD2. The trim removed 5 bases at V and 10 bases at J, leaving 10 bases unmatched. CDR3 length: 15 amino acids. CDR1 and CDR2 from the germline V gene are PRHDT and FYEKMQ (reference sequence).

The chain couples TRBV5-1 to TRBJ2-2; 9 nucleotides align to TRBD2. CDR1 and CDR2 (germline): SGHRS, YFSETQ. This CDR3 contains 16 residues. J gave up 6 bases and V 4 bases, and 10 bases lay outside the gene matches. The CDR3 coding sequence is TGCGCCAGCAGCCCAACCGGGACTAGCCTCCCCGGGGAGCTGTTTTTT. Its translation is CASSPTGTSLPGELFF.

This CDR3 reads CASSPREPGDNEQFF. The DNA for the CDR3 is TGTGCCAGCAGCCCGAGGGAACCAGGGGACAATGAGCAGTTCTTC. This chain uses TRBV27 with TRBJ2-1; possible D gene TRBD1, 6 bases. Germline V gene data show CDR1 as MNHEY and CDR2 as SMNVEV (reference sequence). The V and J ends lost 6 bases and 5 bases respectively, with 17 bases between them. There are 15 residues in the CDR3.

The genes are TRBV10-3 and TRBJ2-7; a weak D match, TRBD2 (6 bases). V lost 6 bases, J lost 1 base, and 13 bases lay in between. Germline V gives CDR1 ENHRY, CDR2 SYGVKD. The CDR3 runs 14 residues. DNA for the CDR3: TGTGCCATCAGCCCTCGGGAGTCATCCTACGAGCAGTACTTC. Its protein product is CAISPRESSYEQYF.

The CDR3 is CASSHSGSYNEQFF. The CDR3 region has the DNA TGTGCCAGCAGTCATAGCGGGAGCTACAATGAGCAGTTCTTC. The chain carries TRBV27 and TRBJ2-1; 9 bases fit TRBD2. CDR1 is MNHEY and CDR2 is SMNVEV in the germline V gene (reference sequence). V dropped 5 bases and J dropped 3; count of bases not matched to a gene: 2. CDR3 size: 14 residues.

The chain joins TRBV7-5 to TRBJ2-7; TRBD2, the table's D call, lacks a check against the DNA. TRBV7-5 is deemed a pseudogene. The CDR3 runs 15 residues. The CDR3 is CVRSFGGPYSYEQYF. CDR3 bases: TGTGTCAGAAGCTTCGGAGGGCCCTACTCCTACGAGCAGTACTTC.

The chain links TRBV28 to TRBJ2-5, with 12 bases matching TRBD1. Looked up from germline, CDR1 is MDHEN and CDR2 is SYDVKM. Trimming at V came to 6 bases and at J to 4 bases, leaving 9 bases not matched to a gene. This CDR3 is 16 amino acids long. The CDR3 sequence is CASRLRDRGRRETQYF. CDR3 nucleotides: TGTGCCAGCAGACTCCGGGACAGGGGGCGCCGAGAGACCCAGTACTTC.

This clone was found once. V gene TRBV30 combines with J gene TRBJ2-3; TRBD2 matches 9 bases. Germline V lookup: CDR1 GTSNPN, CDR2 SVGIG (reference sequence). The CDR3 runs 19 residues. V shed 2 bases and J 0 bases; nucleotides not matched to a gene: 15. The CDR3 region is CAWSSPRRGGAFSTDTQYF. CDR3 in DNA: TGTGCCTGGAGTTCCCCTAGGCGCGGGGGGGCGTTTAGCACAGATACGCAGTATTTT.